This T cell receptor (beta chain) was recovered during a study of T-cell reconstitution after alpha-beta-depleted transplantation in children (TCRdb year 2016). For the wider study: The study quantitatively tracked T-cell immune reconstitution after TCRalphabeta/CD19-depleted allogeneic hematopoietic cell transplantation in children using TCR repertoire profiling. Study-wide findings and limitations: In some patients, high TCRbeta diversity at day 60 was attributed to recipient T cells and intrathymic progenitors that had survived conditioning. Hyperexpanded clone frequencies declined over subsequent months; after one year, T-cell counts and TCRbeta diversity were mostly attributed to newly produced T cells. About two months after transplant, the apparently early recovery of alphabetaT-cell counts reportedly depended on just several hundred clones that had expanded rapidly and came from non-depleted graft cells.

Comment on this clonotype: Its target antigen remains unknown. One base away there is no much larger clone; base qualities are not given.

Spanning cysteine to phenylalanine, the CDR3 consists of 15 amino acids. Only CDR3 DNA remains: 45 bases, in frame from the first base. The library was built by means of PCR. The reads were generated on an Illumina HiSeq 2500. To normalize quantification of the TCRbeta repertoire, the TCR libraries were built with molecular barcoding that relied on unique molecular identifiers. The public reads were run again by TCRdb, first through fastp at Q25 and then through MiXCR, and only productive beta chains were kept. Every distinct CDR3 protein forms one entry, paired with its most common genes and DNA. The sample records 450,000 to 700,000 distinct CDR3 sequences, 27% of which are singletons. The ten biggest clones cover around a third of the sample. The treatment or condition label, read with the paper, signifies: allogeneic hematopoietic cell transplantation with graft depleted of TCRalphabeta T cells and CD19 B cells. The transplant recipients were children given TCRalphabeta/CD19-depleted allogeneic hematopoietic cell grafts.

The sequence derives from a boy younger than two with Wiskott-Aldrich syndrome, due to receive a stem cell transplant. The sequences come from PBMCs, collected before TCRalphabeta/CD19-depleted stem cell transplant. Recombination linked TRBV21-1 to TRBJ1-5; no check of the table's D call, TRBD1, against the DNA was made. TRBV21-1 is listed as a pseudogene. The bases read TGTGCCAGCAGCAAAGTAGACAGGGCCCATCAGCCCCAGCATTTT. The translation is CASSKVDRAHQPQHF.